Listed here are 19 T cell receptor beta chains from one sample, sequenced in a study of Ad26.COV2.S vaccination and SARS-CoV-2 variants. Only in-frame clones appear in the TCRdb table, and some are missing; sequencing was by immunoSEQ multiplex PCR. The data contain 300,000 to 400,000 clones, approximately 80% of them singletons. The treatment was: 15 to 20 received Ad26.COV2.S at low or high dose, single or two shots; roughly 5 received placebo; per-sample allocation not given. The samples date from day 63 after the first vaccine or placebo injection. The sequences come from peripheral blood, collected in a trial of Ad26.COV2.S vaccine versus placebo. Receptors originate from a person aged 18-65 years who received the Ad26.COV2.S COVID-19 vaccine or a placebo.

The chain links TRBV6-6 to TRBJ2-7; the D gene is possibly TRBD1 (5 bases). With 4 bases removed from V and 4 bases from J, the gap between germline ends came to 8 bases. Looked up from germline, CDR1 is MNHNY and CDR2 is SVGAGI (reference sequence). CDR3 length: 12 amino acids. The CDR3 loop is CASSSGFYEQYF. The DNA for the CDR3 is TGTGCCAGCAGTTCAGGGTTTTACGAGCAGTACTTC.

CDR3 region: CASRSGGGGADTQYF. The CDR3 nucleotides read TGTGCCTCACGTTCCGGCGGGGGAGGGGCAGATACGCAGTATTTT. The chain carries TRBV10-3 and TRBJ2-3; the match to TRBD2 covers 7 bases. The CDR3 runs 15 residues. Unmatched junction bases numbered 15, after V lost 11 bases and J lost 4 bases. Germline values: CDR1 ENHRY, CDR2 SYGVKD.

The rearrangement links TRBV7-8 to TRBJ2-5; the match to TRBD2 covers 9 bases. Trimming cost V 5 bases and J 7 bases; bases outside gene matches: 5. Germline V gene data show CDR1 as SGHVS and CDR2 as FQNEAQ. This CDR3 spans 13 amino acids. The CDR3, as DNA: TGTGCCAGCAGCCCCCGGCGGGAGGGGACCCAGTACTTC. Residues: CASSPRREGTQYF.

This rearrangement joins TRBV18 to TRBJ2-5, with D uncertain. The germline gives CDR1 KGHSH, CDR2 LQKENI. The V end was cut by 2 bases, the J end by 3 bases, with 4 bases between. The CDR3 consists of 12 residues. The CDR3 here is CASSPTEETQYF. The CDR3 bases are TGTGCCAGCTCACCAACAGAAGAGACCCAGTACTTC.

The rearrangement joins TRBV12-3 or TRBV12-4 to TRBJ2-5, with D possibly being TRBD2 (5 bases). V lost 5 bases to trimming and J lost 3 bases, with 10 bases between them. The CDR3 loop spans 13 amino acids. Here the CDR3 DNA reads TGTGCCAGCAGTGCCGGACTTAAAGAGACCCAGTACTTC. This translates into CASSAGLKETQYF.

The chain joins TRBV5-4 to TRBJ1-4; D not certain. This CDR3 region has 11 residues. V lost 8 bases and J lost 7, with 9 bases in between. CDR1 is SGHNT, CDR2 YYREEE, per germline (reference sequence). CDR3 coding DNA: TGTGCCAGACCGGAAGGTGAAAAACTGTTTTTT. Protein: CARPEGEKLFF.

The chain uses TRBV5-1 and TRBJ1-4, with a weak D call TRBD1 (5 bases). Trimming shortened V by 3 bases and J by 1 base, and 13 bases separated the two germline ends. This CDR3 is 16 amino acids long. Germline loops: CDR1 SGHRS, CDR2 YFSETQ. CDR3 protein: CASSSRVGGTNEKLFF. The CDR3, as DNA: TGCGCCAGCAGCTCCAGGGTTGGCGGAACTAATGAAAAACTGTTTTTT.

This chain uses TRBV28 with TRBJ2-3; TRBD2 matches 9 bases. The CDR3 runs to 17 residues. CDR1 MDHEN and CDR2 SYDVKM come from the germline V gene. The J segment lost 2 bases and the V segment lost 0 bases, leaving 6 bases of the junction unmatched. The CDR3 protein is CASSLWSSGDFTDTQYF. The CDR3 coding sequence is TGTGCCAGCAGTTTATGGTCTAGCGGGGACTTCACAGATACGCAGTATTTT.

The sample holds a few counts of this clone. V is TRBV28 and J is TRBJ1-1, with D tentatively TRBD1 (5 bases). Germline assignment: CDR1 MDHEN and CDR2 SYDVKM. The CDR3 loop spans 20 amino acids. The V and J ends lost 1 base and 0 bases respectively, with 24 bases between them. DNA for the CDR3: TGTGCCAGCAGTTTATCCAGCCTTGGGGCAGGACGGTTAATGAACACTGAAGCTTTCTTT. Encoded protein: CASSLSSLGAGRLMNTEAFF.

This clone was counted between two and nine times. V usage is TRBV6-5 and J usage is TRBJ2-2, with 8 bases aligning to TRBD1. Germline CDR1 is MNHEY and CDR2 is SVGAGI. The CDR3 runs to 14 residues. Trimming at V came to 6 bases and at J to 3 bases, leaving 3 bases not matched to a gene. Here the CDR3 reads CASSGQGDTGELFF. DNA for the CDR3: TGTGCCAGCAGCGGACAGGGAGACACCGGGGAGCTGTTTTTT.

The chain couples TRBV5-6 to TRBJ2-3; TRBD2 aligns across 14 bases. V dropped 3 bases and J dropped 6; count of bases not matched to a gene: 3. Germline CDR1 is SGHDT and CDR2 is YYEEEE. CDR3 size: 15 residues. The CDR3 nucleotides read TGTGCCAGCAGCTCAGGACTAGCGGGGGGCGATACGCAGTATTTT. As protein: CASSSGLAGGDTQYF.

The V call is TRBV20-1, the J call TRBJ1-5; D is uncertain. This CDR3 is built from 14 residues. Trimming took 3 bases from V and 1 from J, leaving 10 bases between them. Looked up from germline, CDR1 is DFQATT and CDR2 is SNEGSKA (reference sequence). The CDR3 DNA reads TGCAGTGCTAGTCGGAGCAGGAGCAATCAGCCCCAGCATTTT. Protein sequence: CSASRSRSNQPQHF.

The chain links TRBV6-1 to TRBJ2-2; D uncertain. CDR3 length equals 16 residues. CDR1 MNHNS and CDR2 SASEGT come from the germline V gene. Trimming removed 2 bases from V and 2 bases from J, with 12 bases in between. For the CDR3, the DNA is TGTGCCAGCAGTGAACGGGTAGGCGTAAACACCGGGGAGCTGTTTTTT. This translates into CASSERVGVNTGELFF.

The sample holds one count of this clone. V usage is TRBV5-5 and J usage is TRBJ1-6; possibly TRBD1 for D (6 bases). This CDR3 has 15 residues. The germline V gene encodes CDR1 SGHKS and CDR2 YYEKEE (reference sequence). Between the trimmed V and J ends, which lost 2 bases and 7 bases, there was a span of 13 bases. This CDR3 is CASSLYREGNSPLHF. CDR3 in DNA: TGTGCCAGCAGCTTATACAGGGAGGGGAATTCACCCCTCCACTTT.

V usage is TRBV7-9 and J usage is TRBJ2-7; D is ambiguous. V dropped 3 bases and J dropped 3 bases, with 6 bases sitting between them. The CDR3 contains 12 residues. The germline CDR1 and CDR2 sequences are SEHNR and FQNEAQ (reference sequence). The CDR3 reads CASSLSSYEQYF. As DNA, the CDR3 is TGTGCCAGCAGCTTGTCTAGCTACGAGCAGTACTTC.

V is TRBV4-2 and J is TRBJ1-2; unclear D gene. Germline V CDR1 and CDR2: LGHNA, YNFKEQ. The CDR3 covers 13 residues. V lost 1 base and J 1 base, leaving 4 bases between the germline ends. CDR3 bases: TGTGCCAGCAGCCAAGCAGTTAACTATGGCTACACCTTC. Its translation is CASSQAVNYGYTF.

The chain joins TRBV28 to TRBJ1-5; D is unclear. The CDR3 loop spans 13 amino acids. Germline V lookup: CDR1 MDHEN, CDR2 SYDVKM. The V end lost 6 bases, the J end lost 8 bases, and 14 bases lay between the germline ends. The CDR3: CASSITGNKPQHF. CDR3 bases: TGTGCCAGCAGCATAACGGGGAACAAGCCCCAGCATTTT.

The chain recombines TRBV4-1 with TRBJ1-2; D is undetermined. Between the trimmed V and J ends, which lost 0 bases and 4 bases, there was a span of 9 bases. CDR3 length equals 14 residues. Germline CDR1 is MGHRA and CDR2 is YSYEKL. Written as DNA, the CDR3 is TGCGCCAGCAGCCAAGAGGTAGACCGCTATGGCTACACCTTC. Amino acid sequence: CASSQEVDRYGYTF.

The chain is built from TRBV5-1 and TRBJ2-5; possibly TRBD1 or TRBD2 for D (5 bases each). CDR1 and CDR2 (germline): SGHRS, YFSETQ. Trimming pared 3 bases from V and 4 bases from J, leaving 16 bases between. The CDR3 has 15 residues. The CDR3 DNA reads as TGCGCCAGCAGCTCTACACACCCTGGGGGAGAGACCCAGTACTTC. Amino acids: CASSSTHPGGETQYF. Full variable domain (remainder filled in from reference TRBV5-1 and TRBJ2-5): KAGVTQTPRYLIKTRGQQVTLSCSPISGHRSVSWYQQTPGQGLQFLFEYFSETQRNKGNFPGRFSGRQFSNSRSEMNVSTLELGDSALYLCASSSTHPGGETQYFGPGTRLLVL.